Below, 32 T cell receptor beta chains from the same sample are listed, as sequenced in a study of blood T cell repertoires in COVID-19. Measured with immunoSEQ multiplex PCR; TCRdb has only the in-frame clones, and not every one. The profile shows about 60,000 clones, roughly 80% of them singletons. Sequencing was performed on peripheral blood. The receptor set was obtained from a man aged 55 to 70 with COVID-19, enrolled during active disease.

The V call is TRBV6-2 or TRBV6-3, the J call TRBJ2-2; D not certain. The germline V gene encodes CDR1 MNHEY and CDR2 SVGEGT. The CDR3 loop spans 17 amino acids. The V and J ends lost 0 bases and 0 bases respectively, with 11 bases between them. The CDR3 DNA follows: TGTGCCAGCAGTTACTCGAGAGTTACAGCGAACACCGGGGAGCTGTTTTTT. Protein sequence: CASSYSRVTANTGELFF.

The chain uses TRBV10-3 and TRBJ1-2, with D possibly being TRBD1 (5 bases). This CDR3 has 15 amino acids. Germline values: CDR1 ENHRY, CDR2 SYGVKD. V shed 3 bases and J shed 3 bases, with 14 bases lying between them. CDR3 in DNA: TGTGCCATCAGTGAAGGTCCCGGGACTGACTATGGCTACACCTTC. Translation gives CAISEGPGTDYGYTF.

The chain employs TRBV25-1 and TRBJ2-3; the match to TRBD2 covers 13 bases. In germline, CDR1 is MGHDK, CDR2 SYGVNS. V was pared by 8 bases and J by 6 bases, with 5 bases of the junction left unmatched. The CDR3 is 14 residues long. CDR3 in DNA: TGTGCCAGCCGCCTGGGACTAGCGGGGGATACGCAGTATTTT. It translates to CASRLGLAGDTQYF.

The J gene is TRBJ2-3, the V gene TRBV29-1, with 7 bases identical to TRBD1. The V gene end was trimmed by 5 bases and the J gene end by 0 bases; junction bases not matched to a gene: 5. Germline V lookup: CDR1 SQVTM, CDR2 ANQGSEA. The CDR3 is 14 amino acids. The CDR3 here is CSVRQGTSTDTQYF. The CDR3 DNA follows: TGCAGCGTTAGACAGGGTACTAGCACAGATACGCAGTATTTT.

The chain recombines TRBV25-1 with TRBJ1-2; 10 bases map to TRBD1. The J segment lost 4 bases and the V segment lost 1 base, leaving 12 bases of the junction unmatched. The CDR3 is 18 residues long. The germline V gene has CDR1 MGHDK and CDR2 SYGVNS. CDR3 region: CASSESSGPGQGSYGYTF. The CDR3 DNA reads TGTGCCAGCAGTGAATCCTCTGGCCCGGGACAGGGGTCCTATGGCTACACCTTC.

With regard to this clone: Sequence at one end of the junction differs from germline and may be a read error. J is TRBJ1-5 and V is TRBV6-4; D uncertain. The CDR3 length is 18 residues. Per the germline V gene, CDR1 is MRHNA and CDR2 is SNTAGT. The CDR3 nucleotides read TGTGCCAGCAGTGACTCGAAGCCCGTCAAGGTGGGCAATCCGCCCCAGCATTTT. It specifies CASSDSKPVKVGNPPQHF.

The rearrangement joins TRBV28 to TRBJ1-6; 8 positions match TRBD1. This CDR3 has 16 residues. Germline assignment: CDR1 MDHEN and CDR2 SYDVKM. The V segment lost 4 bases and the J segment 6 bases; nucleotides outside the gene matches: 8. The CDR3 sequence is CASSSAGGASNSPLHF. The CDR3, as DNA: TGTGCCAGCAGTTCGGCAGGGGGCGCAAGTAATTCACCCCTCCACTTT.

The CDR3 sequence is CATSGVAETQYF. The CDR3, as DNA: TGTGCCACATCTGGGGTAGCGGAGACCCAGTACTTC. The V and J genes are TRBV2 and TRBJ2-5; D might be TRBD2 (5 bases). With 10 bases removed from V and 5 bases from J, the gap between germline ends came to 14 bases. There are 12 residues in the CDR3. CDR1 is SNHLY, CDR2 FYNNEI, per germline.

The rearrangement uses TRBV9 and TRBJ1-1; D uncertain. V dropped 0 bases and J dropped 1 base, with 7 bases sitting between them. The CDR3 is made up of 14 amino acids. Per germline, CDR1 SGDLS and CDR2 YYNGEE. This CDR3 reads CASSVGDTNTEAFF. The CDR3 DNA reads TGTGCCAGCAGCGTAGGAGATACGAACACTGAAGCTTTCTTT.

The chain links TRBV11-2 to TRBJ2-5; TRBD2 agrees at 7 bases. Germline CDR1 SGHAT, CDR2 FQNNGV. The CDR3 is made up of 14 amino acids. Trimming at V came to 2 bases and at J to 1 base, leaving 1 base not matched to a gene. In DNA, the CDR3 is TGTGCCAGCAGCTTATCGGGGGGCCAAGAGACCCAGTACTTC. Translated: CASSLSGGQETQYF.

The chain combines TRBV21-1 with TRBJ1-5; the table's D gene call, TRBD1, was not cross checked with the DNA. TRBV21-1 is flagged as a pseudogene. The CDR3 length is 16 residues. For the CDR3, the DNA is TGTGCCAGCAGCAAAGGGGGACAGGGGGACGATCAGCCCCAGCATTTT. It yields the protein CASSKGGQGDDQPQHF.

This clone was detected only a few times. The chain joins TRBV3-1 (or the pseudogene TRBV3-2) to TRBJ1-5, with D hard to call. The CDR3 is made up of 13 amino acids. CDR1 is LGHDT, CDR2 YNNKEL, per germline (reference sequence). The V and J ends lost 2 bases and 9 bases respectively, with 11 bases between them. The CDR3 bases are TGTGCCAGCAGCCAAACAGATCAAGGGCCCCAGCATTTT. Translating gives CASSQTDQGPQHF.

CDR3 sequence (DNA): TGCGCCAGCAGGTGGACGGACAGCTCCTACAATGAGCAGTTCTTC. The encoded protein is CASRWTDSSYNEQFF. The rearrangement uses TRBV5-1 and TRBJ2-1; a possible D gene is TRBD1 (6 bases). V was trimmed by 5 bases and J by 0 bases, leaving 12 bases between them. The CDR3 covers 15 residues. Germline V gene data show CDR1 as SGHRS and CDR2 as YFSETQ. The complete variable domain, with remaining parts taken from reference TRBV5-1 and TRBJ2-1, reads KAGVTQTPRYLIKTRGQQVTLSCSPISGHRSVSWYQQTPGQGLQFLFEYFSETQRNKGNFPGRFSGRQFSNSRSEMNVSTLELGDSALYLCASRWTDSSYNEQFFGPGTRLTVL.

The chain links TRBV16 to TRBJ1-1; a possible D gene is TRBD1 (5 bases). The CDR3 is made up of 13 amino acids. Germline CDR1 KGHSY, CDR2 FQNENV. Deletions cut 5 bases from V and 1 base from J, with 8 bases between. The CDR3 reads CASSSQGNTEAFF. The CDR3 nucleotides read TGTGCCAGCAGCTCTCAGGGGAACACTGAAGCTTTCTTT.

The V and J genes are TRBV2 and TRBJ1-1; 7 nucleotides align to TRBD1. The CDR3 has 14 residues. The junction had 8 bases not matched to a gene; V was cut back by 7 bases and J by 3 bases. Germline-derived CDR1 and CDR2 are SNHLY and FYNNEI. This CDR3 is CASTNRGMDTEAFF. For the CDR3, the DNA is TGTGCCAGCACCAACAGGGGAATGGACACTGAAGCTTTCTTT.

The V and J genes are TRBV3-1 (or the pseudogene TRBV3-2) and TRBJ2-7; 10 bases map to TRBD1. The junction had 1 base not matched to a gene; V was cut back by 4 bases and J by 4 bases. Germline V gene lookup returns CDR1 LGHDT and CDR2 YNNKEL (reference sequence). This CDR3 is built from 13 residues. CDR3 residues: CASSRDRGYEQYF. The CDR3 region has the DNA TGTGCCAGCAGCCGGGACAGGGGATACGAGCAGTACTTC.

The chain is built from TRBV10-1 and TRBJ2-2; no definite D call. CDR1 WNHNN and CDR2 SYGVQD come from the germline V gene (reference sequence). The V and J ends lost 3 bases and 3 bases respectively, with 5 bases between them. This CDR3 contains 13 residues. In nucleotides, the CDR3 is TGCGCCAGCAGTGAATCAGACACCGGGGAGCTGTTTTTT. Translated, it gives CASSESDTGELFF.

The rearrangement uses TRBV19 and TRBJ2-2; D is possibly TRBD2 (5 bases). Germline assignment: CDR1 LNHDA and CDR2 SQIVND (reference sequence). V lost 4 bases and J 1 base, leaving 13 bases between the germline ends. This CDR3 is built from 16 residues. CDR3 protein: CASSTPRVGNTGELFF. The CDR3 nucleotides read TGTGCCAGTAGTACCCCGAGGGTCGGGAACACCGGGGAGCTGTTTTTT.

The chain carries TRBV10-1 and TRBJ1-1; 10 bases are a match to TRBD1. The CDR3 is 12 residues long. The germline V gene encodes CDR1 WNHNN and CDR2 SYGVQD (reference sequence). Trimming took 8 bases from V and 3 from J; bases not matched to a gene: 0. The CDR3 DNA is TGCGCCAGCGGGACAGGGGACACTGAAGCTTTCTTT. It is translated as CASGTGDTEAFF.

This clone was seen only once. This sequence joins TRBV25-1 and TRBJ2-5; 11 nucleotides agree with TRBD1. Germline V gives CDR1 MGHDK, CDR2 SYGVNS. This CDR3 is 17 amino acids long. Unmatched junction bases numbered 13, after V lost 6 bases and J lost 4 bases. CDR3 region: CASSDPRGTGGRETQYF. The CDR3 DNA follows: TGTGCCAGCAGCGATCCCCGGGGGACAGGGGGACGAGAGACCCAGTACTTC.

The V call is TRBV20-1, the J call TRBJ2-3; D is possibly TRBD1 (6 bases). CDR3 size: 15 residues. V lost 3 bases and J lost 4, with 17 bases in between. In germline, CDR1 is DFQATT, CDR2 SNEGSKA (reference sequence). The CDR3 DNA is TGCAGTGCTAGTAGTGGTGGGGGCTCGGCAGATACGCAGTATTTT. Protein product: CSASSGGGSADTQYF.

The chain employs TRBV6-5 and TRBJ1-5; a possible D gene is TRBD1 (5 bases). Germline CDR1 MNHEY, CDR2 SVGAGI. The CDR3 has 15 residues. Trimming cost V 8 bases and J 2 bases, with 16 bases left between them. Written as DNA, the CDR3 is TGTGCCAGCTCGGGTTGGCGGGGCGGCAATCAGCCCCAGCATTTT. Translated: CASSGWRGGNQPQHF.

The chain joins TRBV10-3 to TRBJ2-2; 9 bases agree with TRBD2. The CDR3 has 17 amino acids. The V and J ends lost 0 bases and 6 bases, in that order; junction bases with no gene match: 8. Germline assignment: CDR1 ENHRY and CDR2 SYGVKD. The CDR3 loop reads CAISESVVSGSSGELFF. In DNA, the CDR3 is TGTGCCATCAGTGAGTCGGTGGTTAGCGGGAGTTCCGGGGAGCTGTTTTTT.

The chain recombines TRBV10-3 with TRBJ2-3; TRBD2 might be the D (5 bases). The CDR3 has 15 amino acids. Trimming cost V 3 bases and J 5 bases, with 15 bases left between them. The germline V gene encodes CDR1 ENHRY and CDR2 SYGVKD. CDR3 DNA sequence: TGTGCCATCAGTGATCCGGGATTAAAAGAAGATACGCAGTATTTT. Its protein is CAISDPGLKEDTQYF.

The rearrangement uses TRBV5-5 and TRBJ1-1; 9 nucleotides line up with TRBD1. Germline V gene data show CDR1 as SGHKS and CDR2 as YYEKEE (reference sequence). V lost 3 bases to trimming and J lost 3 bases; unmatched junction nucleotides: 3. CDR3 length: 14 residues. The CDR3 reads CASSSRTGDTEAFF. DNA for the CDR3: TGTGCCAGCAGCTCTCGGACAGGGGACACTGAAGCTTTCTTT.

In nucleotides, the CDR3 is TGCGCCGCGGGACAGACCGGCAATCAGCCCCAGCATTTT. Translated, it gives CAAGQTGNQPQHF. The chain carries TRBV10-2 and TRBJ1-5; 7 bases match TRBD1. The CDR3 contains 13 residues. CDR1 WSHSY and CDR2 SAAADI come from the germline V gene. J gave up 2 bases and V 11 bases, and 6 bases lay outside the gene matches.

The chain employs TRBV3-1 (or the pseudogene TRBV3-2) and TRBJ2-3; unclear D gene. This CDR3 is 16 amino acids long. V lost 4 bases and J 2 bases, leaving 16 bases between the germline ends. Per germline, CDR1 LGHDT and CDR2 YNNKEL (reference sequence). This CDR3 is CASSRSELSSTDTQYF. For the CDR3, the DNA is TGTGCCAGCAGCCGATCGGAGCTGTCCTCCACAGATACGCAGTATTTT.

The chain uses TRBV4-1 and TRBJ2-2; 8 positions agree with TRBD2. The CDR3 is 18 amino acids. CDR1 MGHRA and CDR2 YSYEKL come from the germline V gene. V dropped 1 base and J dropped 1; count of bases not matched to a gene: 8. The CDR3 here is CASSQGHGGGRNTGELFF. The CDR3 nucleotides are TGCGCCAGCAGCCAAGGTCATGGCGGGGGGCGGAACACCGGGGAGCTGTTTTTT.

This clone was observed a handful of times. This rearrangement joins TRBV5-1 to TRBJ1-2; D is unresolved. Trimming left V 3 bases short and J 8 bases short, with 17 bases between. The CDR3 runs 14 residues. From germline, CDR1 is SGHRS and CDR2 YFSETQ. The CDR3 sequence: CASSYPREASGYTF. As DNA, the CDR3 is TGCGCCAGCAGCTATCCGCGGGAGGCGTCCGGCTACACCTTC.

This chain links TRBV6-5 with TRBJ1-2; D is unresolved. This CDR3 comprises 13 residues. Trimming removed 7 bases at V and 1 base at J, with 10 bases between. CDR1 is MNHEY and CDR2 is SVGAGI in the germline V gene. The CDR3 bases are TGTGCCAGCAATCGGGGTTTTAACTATGGCTACACCTTC. Translated, it gives CASNRGFNYGYTF.

A few counts support this clone. This chain joins TRBV6-5 and TRBJ1-5, with TRBD1 matching over 7 bases. J lost 1 base, V lost 6 bases, and 6 bases had no gene match. The CDR3 has 15 amino acids. CDR1 is MNHEY and CDR2 is SVGAGI in the germline V gene. CDR3 DNA sequence: TGTGCCAGCAGGGGACAGAGATCCAGCAATCAGCCCCAGCATTTT. Translating gives CASRGQRSSNQPQHF.

The sample holds one count of this clone. This chain joins TRBV12-3 or TRBV12-4 and TRBJ1-1; perhaps TRBD1 as D (5 bases). V lost 3 bases, J lost 11 bases, and 13 bases lay in between. The CDR3 extends over 12 amino acids. CDR3: CASSFGGNRAFF. The CDR3 DNA reads as TGTGCCAGCAGTTTTGGGGGGAACCGGGCTTTCTTT.